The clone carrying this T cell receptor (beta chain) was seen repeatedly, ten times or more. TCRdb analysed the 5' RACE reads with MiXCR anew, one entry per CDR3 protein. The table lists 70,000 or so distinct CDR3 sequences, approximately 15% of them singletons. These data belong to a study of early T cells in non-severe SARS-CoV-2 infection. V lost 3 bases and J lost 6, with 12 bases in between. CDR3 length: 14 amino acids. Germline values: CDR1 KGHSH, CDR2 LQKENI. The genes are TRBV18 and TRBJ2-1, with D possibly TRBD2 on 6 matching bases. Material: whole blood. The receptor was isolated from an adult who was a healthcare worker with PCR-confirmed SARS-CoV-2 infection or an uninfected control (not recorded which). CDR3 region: CASSPLRGSNEQFF. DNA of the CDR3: TGTGCCAGCTCACCGCTTCGGGGGAGCAATGAGCAGTTCTTC. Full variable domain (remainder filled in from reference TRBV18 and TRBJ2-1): NAGVMQNPRHLVRRRGQEARLRCSPMKGHSHVYWYRQLPEEGLKFMVYLQKENIIDESGMPKERFSAEFPKEGPSILRIQQVVRGDSAAYFCASSPLRGSNEQFFGPGTRLTVL.